Listed below are T cell receptor beta chains from one sample, sequenced in a study of neurological immune-mediated disorders. TCRdb re-analysed the 5' RACE reads in MiXCR, keeping a single row per CDR3 protein. Here the sample spans about 81,000 distinct CDR3 sequences, 3.5% to 5.5% being singletons. The sequenced sample was PBMCs. All receptors derive from a woman aged 55 to 70 with multiple sclerosis. Each CDR3 is given with its conserved first and last residue. A D gene is named only where the DNA matches it firmly. Clone size is not always given. Where it is, it says once, few, many or a class for expanded clones.

clone size: many
D gene: .
V gene: TRBV20-1
J gene: TRBJ2-2
CDR3 protein: CSARGTRYTGELFF
CDR3 DNA: TGCAGTGCTAGAGGAACAAGATACACCGGGGAGCTGTTTTTT

clone size: many
D gene: .
V gene: TRBV6-2/TRBV6-3
J gene: TRBJ2-7
CDR3 protein: CASSYHSYEQYF
CDR3 DNA: TGTGCCAGCAGTTACCACTCCTACGAGCAGTACTTC

clone size: many
D gene: .
V gene: TRBV29-1
J gene: TRBJ2-5
CDR3 protein: CSVLVPGTRETQYF
CDR3 DNA: TGCAGCGTTTTGGTCCCCGGGACCCGGGAGACCCAGTACTTC

clone size: few
D gene: TRBD1
V gene: TRBV3-1
J gene: TRBJ1-2
CDR3 protein: CASSQSSGGGYTF
CDR3 DNA: TGTGCCAGCAGCCAGTCATCAGGGGGTGGCTACACCTTC

clone size: many
D gene: .
V gene: TRBV10-3
J gene: TRBJ2-7
CDR3 protein: CAISYDRSSREQYF
CDR3 DNA: TGTGCCATCAGTTACGACAGGTCCTCTCGCGAGCAGTACTTC

clone size: many
D gene: .
V gene: TRBV20-1
J gene: TRBJ2-3
CDR3 protein: CSARDPGRNTDTQYF
CDR3 DNA: TGCAGTGCTAGAGATCCAGGGAGGAACACAGATACGCAGTATTTT

clone size: many
D gene: .
V gene: TRBV28
J gene: TRBJ2-7
CDR3 protein: CASSFLLAALTYEQYF
CDR3 DNA: TGTGCCAGCAGTTTCCTCTTGGCAGCGCTCACCTACGAGCAGTACTTC

clone size: many
D gene: .
V gene: TRBV6-5
J gene: TRBJ1-1
CDR3 protein: CASSPLAGTEAFF
CDR3 DNA: TGTGCCAGCAGTCCCTTGGCCGGGACTGAAGCTTTCTTT

clone size: many
D gene: TRBD2
V gene: TRBV20-1
J gene: TRBJ2-1
CDR3 protein: CSARPLAGGDNEQFF
CDR3 DNA: TGCAGTGCACGCCCACTAGCGGGGGGGGACAATGAGCAGTTCTTC

clone size: many
D gene: .
V gene: TRBV6-2/TRBV6-3
J gene: TRBJ1-4
CDR3 protein: CASSYGLINEKLFF
CDR3 DNA: TGTGCCAGCAGTTACGGCCTGATTAATGAAAAACTGTTTTTT

clone size: many
D gene: TRBD1
V gene: TRBV7-8
J gene: TRBJ1-1
CDR3 protein: CASSFGTGGTEAFF
CDR3 DNA: TGTGCCAGCAGCTTTGGGACAGGGGGGACTGAAGCTTTCTTT

clone size: many
D gene: TRBD1
V gene: TRBV5-1
J gene: TRBJ1-3
CDR3 protein: CASSLNGQGAGNTIYF
CDR3 DNA: TGCGCCAGCAGCTTGAATGGACAGGGGGCTGGAAACACCATATATTTT

clone size: .
D gene: .
V gene: TRBV6-1
J gene: TRBJ1-2
CDR3 protein: CASSEVVRGYTF
CDR3 DNA: TGTGCCAGCAGTGAAGTGGTGCGTGGCTACACCTTC

clone size: many
D gene: .
V gene: TRBV3-1
J gene: TRBJ2-1
CDR3 protein: CASSPRDARQFF
CDR3 DNA: TGTGCCAGCAGCCCTCGGGACGCTAGGCAGTTCTTC

clone size: many
D gene: .
V gene: TRBV5-1
J gene: TRBJ2-3
CDR3 protein: CASSSGLDTQYF
CDR3 DNA: TGCGCCAGCAGCTCGGGTCTTGATACGCAGTATTTT

clone size: many
D gene: TRBD1
V gene: TRBV7-8
J gene: TRBJ2-7
CDR3 protein: CASSLAAGGDYEQYF
CDR3 DNA: TGTGCCAGCAGCTTAGCGGCAGGGGGTGACTACGAGCAGTACTTC

clone size: many
D gene: .
V gene: TRBV12-3/TRBV12-4
J gene: TRBJ1-1
CDR3 protein: CASSAQGEGTEAFF
CDR3 DNA: TGTGCCAGCAGCGCACAGGGAGAAGGCACTGAAGCTTTCTTT

clone size: many
D gene: .
V gene: TRBV4-1
J gene: TRBJ1-2
CDR3 protein: CASSQAEQNYGYTF
CDR3 DNA: TGCGCCAGCAGCCAAGCTGAACAGAACTATGGCTACACCTTC

clone size: many
D gene: TRBD2
V gene: TRBV5-1
J gene: TRBJ2-3
CDR3 protein: CASSYRGRGTSGSTDTQYF
CDR3 DNA: TGCGCCAGCAGCTACCGAGGAAGAGGGACTAGCGGGAGCACAGATACGCAGTATTTT

clone size: many
D gene: .
V gene: TRBV5-1
J gene: TRBJ1-6
CDR3 protein: CASSSTISYNSPLHF
CDR3 DNA: TGCGCCAGCAGCTCTACAATCTCCTATAATTCACCCCTCCACTTT

clone size: many
D gene: .
V gene: TRBV7-6
J gene: TRBJ2-3
CDR3 protein: CASSRGVDTQYF
CDR3 DNA: TGTGCCAGCAGCCGGGGCGTTGATACGCAGTATTTT

clone size: many
D gene: .
V gene: TRBV20-1
J gene: TRBJ2-1
CDR3 protein: CSATIDGRDLQFF
CDR3 DNA: TGCAGTGCTACCATAGATGGTAGAGATTTGCAGTTCTTC

clone size: many
D gene: .
V gene: TRBV5-1
J gene: TRBJ1-2
CDR3 protein: CASSLDSIYGYTF
CDR3 DNA: TGCGCCAGCAGCTTGGACAGCATCTATGGCTACACCTTC

clone size: many
D gene: .
V gene: TRBV20-1
J gene: TRBJ2-7
CDR3 protein: CSATDIGQYF
CDR3 DNA: TGCAGTGCCACGGACATTGGGCAGTACTTC

clone size: many
D gene: .
V gene: TRBV6-2/TRBV6-3
J gene: TRBJ2-7
CDR3 protein: CASTDRFSYEQYF
CDR3 DNA: TGTGCCAGCACTGACAGATTCTCCTACGAGCAGTACTTC

clone size: many
D gene: .
V gene: TRBV20-1
J gene: TRBJ1-1
CDR3 protein: CSARVTWTEAFF
CDR3 DNA: TGCAGTGCTAGAGTGACGTGGACTGAAGCTTTCTTT

clone size: .
D gene: .
V gene: TRBV30
J gene: TRBJ1-1
CDR3 protein: CAWSVDVQGLNTEAFF
CDR3 DNA: TGTGCCTGGAGTGTCGATGTGCAGGGGCTGAACACTGAAGCTTTCTTT

clone size: many
D gene: .
V gene: TRBV7-2
J gene: TRBJ2-7
CDR3 protein: CASSHAGTPPRYEQYF
CDR3 DNA: TGTGCCAGCAGCCACGCCGGGACACCCCCGAGGTACGAGCAGTACTTC

clone size: many
D gene: TRBD1
V gene: TRBV12-3/TRBV12-4
J gene: TRBJ2-7
CDR3 protein: CASRPGGSLHEQYF
CDR3 DNA: TGTGCCAGCAGGCCAGGGGGCTCCCTCCACGAGCAGTACTTC

clone size: many
D gene: .
V gene: TRBV7-9
J gene: TRBJ1-1
CDR3 protein: CASSLDLRPPEAFF
CDR3 DNA: TGTGCCAGCAGCTTAGACCTTAGACCCCCTGAAGCTTTCTTT

clone size: many
D gene: TRBD2
V gene: TRBV19
J gene: TRBJ2-3
CDR3 protein: CASSMAGVNTQYF
CDR3 DNA: TGTGCCAGTAGTATGGCGGGGGTGAATACGCAGTATTTT

clone size: many
D gene: .
V gene: TRBV5-4
J gene: TRBJ2-2
CDR3 protein: CASSLIGRGWAGELFF
CDR3 DNA: TGTGCCAGCAGCTTGATTGGCAGGGGTTGGGCCGGGGAGCTGTTTTTT

clone size: many
D gene: .
V gene: TRBV27
J gene: TRBJ2-2
CDR3 protein: CASSLLVIPTGELFF
CDR3 DNA: TGTGCCAGCAGTTTACTGGTTATACCCACCGGGGAGCTGTTTTTT

clone size: many
D gene: .
V gene: TRBV20-1
J gene: TRBJ1-2
CDR3 protein: CSVAQSGYTF
CDR3 DNA: TGCAGTGTAGCCCAGTCTGGCTACACCTTC

clone size: many
D gene: .
V gene: TRBV25-1
J gene: TRBJ1-2
CDR3 protein: CASSVLLTSGYTF
CDR3 DNA: TGTGCCAGCAGTGTCCTCCTTACAAGTGGCTACACCTTC

clone size: many
D gene: .
V gene: TRBV29-1
J gene: TRBJ2-7
CDR3 protein: CSARTSYEQYF
CDR3 DNA: TGCAGCGCCCGGACCTCCTACGAGCAGTACTTC

clone size: .
D gene: .
V gene: TRBV2
J gene: TRBJ2-1
CDR3 protein: CASENSYNEQFF
CDR3 DNA: TGTGCCAGCGAGAACAGCTACAATGAGCAGTTCTTC

clone size: many
D gene: .
V gene: TRBV15
J gene: TRBJ2-2
CDR3 protein: CATSRDLALGLNTGELFF
CDR3 DNA: TGTGCCACCAGCAGAGATCTAGCCCTCGGCTTAAACACCGGGGAGCTGTTTTTT

clone size: many
D gene: .
V gene: TRBV20-1
J gene: TRBJ2-3
CDR3 protein: CSAPLGLASTDTQYF
CDR3 DNA: TGCAGTGCCCCTTTAGGACTGGCTAGCACAGATACGCAGTATTTT

clone size: many
D gene: TRBD1
V gene: TRBV4-1
J gene: TRBJ1-1
CDR3 protein: CASSQASDRRFSEAFF
CDR3 DNA: TGCGCCAGCAGCCAAGCCTCGGACAGGAGGTTTTCTGAAGCTTTCTTT

clone size: many
D gene: .
V gene: TRBV12-3/TRBV12-4
J gene: TRBJ2-1
CDR3 protein: CASRQDSYNEQFF
CDR3 DNA: TGTGCCAGCAGACAGGACTCGTACAATGAGCAGTTCTTC

clone size: many
D gene: .
V gene: TRBV5-1
J gene: TRBJ2-7
CDR3 protein: CASSLGPIVYEQYF
CDR3 DNA: TGCGCCAGCAGCTTGGGGCCCATAGTATACGAGCAGTACTTC

clone size: .
D gene: TRBD1
V gene: TRBV30
J gene: TRBJ2-1
CDR3 protein: CASTGQGAREQFF
CDR3 DNA: TGTGCCTCCACGGGACAGGGGGCTCGTGAGCAGTTCTTC

clone size: many
D gene: .
V gene: TRBV5-1
J gene: TRBJ1-1
CDR3 protein: CASSPSTPNTEAFF
CDR3 DNA: TGCGCCAGCAGCCCTAGTACTCCGAACACTGAAGCTTTCTTT

clone size: many
D gene: .
V gene: TRBV7-9
J gene: TRBJ2-7
CDR3 protein: CASTWGGSYEQYF
CDR3 DNA: TGTGCCAGCACCTGGGGCGGCTCCTACGAGCAGTACTTC

clone size: many
D gene: TRBD2
V gene: TRBV6-5
J gene: TRBJ2-3
CDR3 protein: CASRPPSGAADTQYF
CDR3 DNA: TGTGCCAGCAGACCCCCTAGCGGGGCTGCAGATACGCAGTATTTT

clone size: many
D gene: .
V gene: TRBV7-2
J gene: TRBJ2-3
CDR3 protein: CASSLDRSDTDTQYF
CDR3 DNA: TGTGCCAGCAGCTTAGACCGGTCGGACACAGATACGCAGTATTTT